This T cell receptor (beta chain) was recorded in a study of T cell repertoires in cytomegalovirus infection. As for the study in general: Through public TCR beta signatures, both CMV infection and matching HLA type were indicated. Notes on the study in general: CMV carriers having the relevant HLA were flagged by cumulative public TCR beta family frequency. The study found HLA-C-restricted CMV-specific TCR beta clonotypes dominating the ex vivo response.

The CDR3 totals 17 residues. Germline trimming cut 5 bases from V and 6 bases from J; bases unmatched to any gene: 8. CDR1 KGHDR and CDR2 SFDVKD come from the germline V gene. Notes on this clonotype: No antigen is known for it.

TCRdb called the reads again in MiXCR, with one record for every CDR3 protein. The data show 69,000 or so distinct CDR3 sequences, roughly 28% seen once. The source material was CD8+ T cells from cultured PBMCs, sampled from culture after CMV antigen stimulation. The chain joins TRBV24-1 to TRBJ2-1; TRBD2 agrees at 14 bases. The clonotype comes from a human donor in good health (CMV status not recorded). Some clones in this sample may be carry-over from other donors' samples. CDR3 DNA sequence: TGTGCCACCAGTGGACTAGCGGGGGGGATGGCGAGCAATGAGCAGTTCTTC. This sequence encodes CATSGLAGGMASNEQFF.